A selection of T cell receptor beta chains follows, all from one sample in a study of blood T cell repertoires in COVID-19. The method was immunoSEQ multiplex PCR; TCRdb's version includes in-frame clones alone and lacks a portion of them. The profile shows 65,000 to 70,000 clones, 87% of them singletons. Sequencing was done on a sample of peripheral blood. Every receptor here comes from a man aged 50 to 60 with active COVID-19. Both conserved end residues are part of each CDR3. A D gene is named only where the DNA matches it firmly. For some rows the clone size is stated as once, few or many, or as a class when expanded; others skip it.

>TRBV7-9|.|few|TRBJ1-4
TGTGCCAGCAGCTTAGCCCGTGAAAAACTGTTTTTT
CASSLAREKLFF
>TRBV3-1/TRBV3-2|.|.|TRBJ1-6
TGTGCCAGCAGCCCCTGGGGGGGGGATTCACCCCTCCACTTT
CASSPWGGDSPLHF
>TRBV7-3|TRBD2|.|TRBJ2-3
TGTGCCAGCAGCTTAAAGGGGACTAGCGGGAGGGATACGCAGTATTTT
CASSLKGTSGRDTQYF
>TRBV9|TRBD1|once|TRBJ1-6
TGTGCCAGCAGCTTACAGGGGCAGGGGAATTCACCCCTCCACTTT
CASSLQGQGNSPLHF
>TRBV7-9|TRBD2|.|TRBJ2-5
TGTGCCAGCAGGCAACTAGCGGAATACCAAGAGACCCAGTACTTC
CASRQLAEYQETQYF
>TRBV3-1/TRBV3-2|TRBD2|.|TRBJ2-1
TGTGCCAGCAGCTCGAGCGGGAGGGGGGGCAATGAGCAGTTCTTC
CASSSSGRGGNEQFF
>TRBV6-1|.|.|TRBJ2-3
TGTGCCAGCAGTGAAAAAAGGGGGGGTGCAGATACGCAGTATTTT
CASSEKRGGADTQYF
>TRBV2|.|.|TRBJ1-3
TGTGCCAGCAGTGTTGGGAGCTCTGGAAACACCATATATTTT
CASSVGSSGNTIYF
>TRBV18|TRBD1|.|TRBJ1-1
TGTGCCAGCTCAATAGAACAGGGGCGCAACACTGAAGCTTTCTTT
CASSIEQGRNTEAFF
>TRBV19|.|.|TRBJ1-5
TGTGCCAGTAGTATCGAACACCCCAATCAGCCCCAGCATTTT
CASSIEHPNQPQHF
>TRBV3-1/TRBV3-2|.|.|TRBJ2-5
TGTGCCAGCAGCCAAGATCGAACAGGGACCCAGTACTTC
CASSQDRTGTQYF
>TRBV28|.|once|TRBJ2-7
TGTGCCAGCAGTAATGGACAGCGGTCCTACGAGCAGTACTTC
CASSNGQRSYEQYF
>TRBV7-3|TRBD1|.|TRBJ2-2
TGTGCCAGCAGCCCACAGGGGAGCAACACCGGGGAGCTGTTTTTT
CASSPQGSNTGELFF
>TRBV6-5|.|.|TRBJ2-7
TGTGCCAGCAGTTACTCGCTCAGGGGGGACGAGCAGTACTTC
CASSYSLRGDEQYF
>TRBV5-4|.|.|TRBJ1-2
TGTGCCAGCAGCCCCCAAGGTACTAATGGCTACACCTTC
CASSPQGTNGYTF
>TRBV19|TRBD1|.|TRBJ1-1
TGTGCCAGTATCCCCGGGACAGCAGGCATGAACACTGAAGCTTTCTTT
CASIPGTAGMNTEAFF
>TRBV7-8|.|.|TRBJ1-1
TGTGCCAGCAGCTTACAGGGGAACACTGAAGCTTTCTTT
CASSLQGNTEAFF
>TRBV5-6|TRBD1|.|TRBJ1-5
TGTGCCAGCAGCTACCAGACAGGGTATCAGCCCCAGCATTTT
CASSYQTGYQPQHF
>TRBV24-1|TRBD1|.|TRBJ2-7
TGTGCCACCAGTGCTGGGACAGGCCCCTACGAGCAGTACTTC
CATSAGTGPYEQYF
>TRBV18|TRBD1|.|TRBJ2-5
TGTGCCAGCTCACCACCTATCGGGACAGGGTATCGTGAGACCCAGTACTTC
CASSPPIGTGYRETQYF
>TRBV3-1/TRBV3-2|.|.|TRBJ2-7
TGTGCCAGCAGCCCCGGGGGCGGGAGTCCCTACGAGCAGTACTTC
CASSPGGGSPYEQYF
>TRBV28|TRBD1|.|TRBJ1-1
TGTGCCAGCAGACGACAGGGGGCGGTAGTTTTTGACACTGAAGCTTTCTTT
CASRRQGAVVFDTEAFF
>TRBV11-2|.|.|TRBJ2-1
TGTGCCAGCAGCTTGAAGGGGCAGGTACGGCAGTTCTTC
CASSLKGQVRQFF
>TRBV30|TRBD1|.|TRBJ2-3
TGTGCCTGGCAACAGGGGGCGAGCACAGATACGCAGTATTTT
CAWQQGASTDTQYF
>TRBV7-2|.|.|TRBJ2-2
TGTGCCAGCAGCTTAGGCGGACACAACACCGGGGAGCTGTTTTTT
CASSLGGHNTGELFF
>TRBV18|.|.|TRBJ1-2
TGTGCCAGCTCACCAGACAGAACCGTGGGTCGCTACACCTTC
CASSPDRTVGRYTF
>TRBV7-2|TRBD1|.|TRBJ2-5
TGTGCCAGCAGCAAGAGGACAGGGGGCTTCCTTGAGACCCAGTACTTC
CASSKRTGGFLETQYF
>TRBV29-1|TRBD2|.|TRBJ2-3
TGCAGCATTGGGTGGGGGGACTACACAGATACGCAGTATTTT
CSIGWGDYTDTQYF
>TRBV28|TRBD1|once|TRBJ1-1
TGTGCCAGCAGTTTCGTCGGACAGGGGAACACTGAAGCTTTCTTT
CASSFVGQGNTEAFF
>TRBV5-4|TRBD1|.|TRBJ2-3
TGTGCCAGCAGCTCCGGGACAGGGAACACAGATACGCAGTATTTT
CASSSGTGNTDTQYF
>TRBV7-9|TRBD1|.|TRBJ2-7
TGTGCCAGCAGCCCGTACCAGGACAGGGTAAGCTACGAGCAGTACTTC
CASSPYQDRVSYEQYF
>TRBV5-1|TRBD1|once|TRBJ2-1
TGCGCCAGCAGCTTGGAGGGGGCCACCTACAATGAGCAGTTCTTC
CASSLEGATYNEQFF
>TRBV7-2|.|.|TRBJ2-5
TGTGCCAGCAGCTTGGCGGTTTACAACGATAAGACCCAGTACTTC
CASSLAVYNDKTQYF
>TRBV25-1|TRBD1|.|TRBJ2-7
TGTGCCAGCAGTCCACAGACAGGGGCGTTGGGCGAGCAGTACTTC
CASSPQTGALGEQYF
>TRBV11-2|TRBD1|.|TRBJ2-7
TGTGCCAGCAGCTCCTTAAAGGGACAGGGGAACGAGCAGTACTTC
CASSSLKGQGNEQYF
>TRBV7-9|.|.|TRBJ1-2
TGTGCCAGCAGCTTAGAGGGAGCGTCTAACTATGGCTACACCTTC
CASSLEGASNYGYTF
>TRBV6-6|.|.|TRBJ1-3
TGTGCCAGCAGTTACTATACAGGGAGCTCTGGAAACACCATATATTTT
CASSYYTGSSGNTIYF
>TRBV27|TRBD1|few|TRBJ2-7
TGTGCCAGCAGTCCTCGGACAGGGTTGTTCTACGAGCAGTACTTC
CASSPRTGLFYEQYF
>TRBV11-2|.|few|TRBJ2-1
TGTGCCAGCAGTAGGGGGAGCCTCAATGAGCAGTTCTTC
CASSRGSLNEQFF
>TRBV6-1|.|.|TRBJ1-5
TGTGCCAGCAGTGAAAAAAGGGGGTTTTGGAGCAATCAGCCCCAGCATTTT
CASSEKRGFWSNQPQHF
>TRBV4-1|.|.|TRBJ2-2
TGCGCCAGCAGCCAAGAAAGGAGTCTGGGCACCGGGGAGCTGTTTTTT
CASSQERSLGTGELFF
>TRBV6-5|.|.|TRBJ2-1
TGTGCCAGCCTCCGGCCGGGGTCACCCAAGACGGAGTTCTTC
CASLRPGSPKTEFF
>TRBV5-4|TRBD1|.|TRBJ2-7
TGTGCCAGCAGCTTCCCGGGACAGGCCAACGAGCAGTACTTC
CASSFPGQANEQYF
>TRBV7-6|.|.|TRBJ2-1
TGTGCCAGCAGCTTAGCGGGGAGCTCCTACAATGAGCAGTTCTTC
CASSLAGSSYNEQFF
>TRBV11-2|TRBD1|.|TRBJ2-5
TGTGCCAGCAGCGCCCTACAGGGGGCCGGGGAGACCCAGTACTTC
CASSALQGAGETQYF